This T cell receptor beta chain was documented in a study of T cells in Graves' hyperthyroidism and ophthalmopathy. The junction had 15 bases not matched to a gene; V was cut back by 3 bases and J by 6 bases. This CDR3 spans 16 amino acids. Germline V gene data show CDR1 as DFQATT and CDR2 as SNEGSKA (reference sequence). Template material for amplifying TCR beta CDR3 regions consisted of RNA transcripts. A set of HTBI primers served as the primers for a first-round RT-PCR of the TCR CDR3. In TCRdb, the multiplex PCR reads were re-called with MiXCR into one record per CDR3 protein. Here the sample spans fewer than 550,000 distinct CDR3 sequences, approximately 15% being singletons.

The rearrangement joins TRBV20-1 to TRBJ1-2; 8 nucleotides align to TRBD1. The material sequenced was blood. The clonotype originates from a woman aged 18-29 years with Graves' hyperthyroidism. DNA of the CDR3: TGCAGTGCTAGTTCGCAGGGGGCGCTTGGTTTGGATGGCTACACCTTC. As protein: CSASSQGALGLDGYTF.